The source of this T cell receptor (beta chain) is a study of T cells in Graves' hyperthyroidism and ophthalmopathy (dated by TCRdb to between 2018 and 2021). Background on the whole study: Peripheral blood samples were taken at initial diagnosis, before any treatment was given. To identify TCR V-J signatures that set the groups apart, the researchers used a discovery cohort of roughly 100 patients, made up of 43 with Graves' ophthalmopathy and about 55 with stable Graves' hyperthyroidism. An independent validation cohort of under 20 hyperthyroidism patients and roughly 16 patients who later progressed to ophthalmopathy tested prospective prediction of ophthalmopathy. The 75 to 100 discovery patients were randomly split 7:3 into training and test sets. In six Graves' hyperthyroidism patients, the study also compared T-cell repertoires from thyroid tissue with T-cell repertoires from blood. After sampling, hyperthyroidism patients received methimazole starting at 30 mg daily, and ophthalmopathy patients received high-dose intravenous methylprednisolone. The paper describes TCR Vbeta CDR3 sequencing of around 140 peripheral blood samples, made up of roughly 40 ophthalmopathy patients, around 73 hyperthyroidism patients and roughly 17 progressor patients. Overall study outcomes, separate from this receptor: In cross-validation, a model built on a 13 V-J signature told ophthalmopathy apart from stable hyperthyroidism with approximately 91% sensitivity and about 81% specificity, and in testing the same model reached 80%/75%. In validation, the model predicted progression to ophthalmopathy with 55% to 71% sensitivity and about 73% specificity, a median of about 6 months before onset. Sample size was not statistically predetermined, and blinding of investigators to group allocation was not performed. Most expanded thyroid clonotypes (frequency above 0.001) were also detected in blood, a finding suggesting that blood repertoires may reflect thyroid immune responses.

Amplification of TCR beta CDR3 regions was carried out from RNA transcripts. A first-round RT-PCR of the TCR CDR3 used the HTBI primer set with the Qiagen OneStep RT-PCR kit. A second multiplex PCR round built the libraries, followed by size selection and purification. Sequencing of the libraries was done on an Illumina HiSeq2000 using paired-end 100 bp reads. From the authors' description of their analysis: Raw data were processed with SOAPnuke, discarding reads with adapters, uncalled bases, mean Phred below 15, or no exact constant-primer or identifier match. High-quality paired reads were merged with COPE v1.2.5, and unique nucleotide sequences were defined as clonotypes. MiTCR v1.1 was used to align the clonotypes against IMGT TRBV, TRBD and TRBJ reference segments. Analysis was restricted to V-J combinations with a frequency above 0.0001, which covered 98% to 99.2% of repertoires. The TCS score was defined as F50 (clonal expansion) divided by E x V (chaos), with BLOSUM62-based TCRdist calculated between CDR3 peptides within each V-J. Welch's t-statistics and random forest reduced 500 to 550 V-J features to roughly 13, which were used in a naive Bayes classifier (R e1071). TCRdb handled the public reads itself, with Q25 trimming in fastp and clone calling in MiXCR, and kept productive beta chains. Each CDR3 protein gets just one entry, which takes the most common genes and DNA from the rows behind it. In this record, the V and J calls reflect TCRdb's handling and not the investigators' own analysis. Present in this sample are under 350,000 distinct CDR3 sequences, 15% to 20% of which were seen just once. The ten largest clonotypes hold less than 65% of the sample.

V gives up 3 bases and J gives up 4 bases, and the segment between their germline ends measures 7 bases. The germline V gene encodes CDR1 DFQATT and CDR2 SNEGSKA (reference sequence). The CDR3 contains 13 residues, cysteine and phenylalanine counted. Only the CDR3 portion is preserved as DNA: 39 bases, with reading frame beginning at the first base. In this sample, this clonotype turned up a few times. It has no known antigen specificity. Base qualities are not provided; no much larger clone lies one nucleotide away. Graves' hyperthyroidism was defined as stable when no progression to ophthalmopathy occurred over 18 months of follow-up. Hyperthyroidism patients were aged 18 to 65 years and newly diagnosed, with disease duration of less than 2 months. Any patient with an uncontrolled infection, another autoimmune disease, pregnancy or lactation was excluded. Diagnoses were established on the basis of clinical symptoms, serum thyroxine and TRAb, thyroid ultrasound, and orbital computed tomography. PBMCs were separated from under 12 ml of fresh peripheral blood using Ficoll-Paque density gradient centrifugation. Total RNA was extracted using Trizol reagent, and RNA quality was assessed on an Agilent 2100 Bioanalyzer.

Sequenced: blood. The source is a woman between 50 and 59 years old with Graves' hyperthyroidism. Here the chain combines TRBV20-1 and TRBJ1-6; a confident D gene designation cannot be given. The CDR3 region: CSASTDYNSPLHF. The sequenced DNA: TGCAGTGCTAGTACCGATTATAATTCACCCCTCCACTTT.